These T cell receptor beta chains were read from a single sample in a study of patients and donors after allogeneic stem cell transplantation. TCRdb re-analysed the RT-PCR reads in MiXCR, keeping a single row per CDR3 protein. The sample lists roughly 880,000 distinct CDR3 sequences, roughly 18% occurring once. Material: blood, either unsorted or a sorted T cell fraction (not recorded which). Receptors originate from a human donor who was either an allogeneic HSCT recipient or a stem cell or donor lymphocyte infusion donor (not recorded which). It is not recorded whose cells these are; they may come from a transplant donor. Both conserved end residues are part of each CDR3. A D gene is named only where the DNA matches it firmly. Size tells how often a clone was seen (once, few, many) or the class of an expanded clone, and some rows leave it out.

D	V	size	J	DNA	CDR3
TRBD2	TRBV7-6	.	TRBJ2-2	TGTGCCAGCAGCTTAGTACTAGCGGGGGCCGCGAACACCGGGGAGCTGTTTTTT	CASSLVLAGAANTGELFF
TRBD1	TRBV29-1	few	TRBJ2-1	TGCAGCGCCGGACAGGGGGCCCCCTACAATGAGCAGTTCTTC	CSAGQGAPYNEQFF
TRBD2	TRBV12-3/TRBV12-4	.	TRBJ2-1	TGTGCCAGCAGTTTAGAGCGGGGGGGCCGCAATGAGCAGTTCTTC	CASSLERGGRNEQFF
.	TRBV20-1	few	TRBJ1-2	TGCAGTGCTAGAGCCTGGGACGGCCTAAGTGGCTACACCTTC	CSARAWDGLSGYTF
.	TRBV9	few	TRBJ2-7	TGTGCCAGCAGCATGAACCGGGACACGGACTCCTACGAGCAGTACTTC	CASSMNRDTDSYEQYF
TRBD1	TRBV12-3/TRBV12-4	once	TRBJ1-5	TGTGCCAGCAGGATCACAGGGGGCAGATTTCGCAATGAGCCCCAGCATTTT	CASRITGGRFRNEPQHF
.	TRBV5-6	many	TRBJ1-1	TGTGCCAGCAGCTTGGCCGGGGGTAGGACTGAAGCTTTCTTT	CASSLAGGRTEAFF
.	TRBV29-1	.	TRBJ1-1	TGCAGCGTTGAGGTCGGTCGAACGAACACTGAAGCTTTCTTT	CSVEVGRTNTEAFF
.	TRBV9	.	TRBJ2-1	TGTGCCAGCAGCCCTGGACCGGGCAATGAGCAGTTCTTC	CASSPGPGNEQFF
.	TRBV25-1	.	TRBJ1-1	TGTGCCAGCAGTGTCCAGAACACTGAAGCTTTCTTT	CASSVQNTEAFF
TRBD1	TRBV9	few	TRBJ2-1	TGTGCCAGCAGCGTCAACTTCCCGACAGGGCTTGAGCAGTTCTTC	CASSVNFPTGLEQFF
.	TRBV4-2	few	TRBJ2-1	TGTGCCAGCAGCCAAGAGGTCAATGAGCAGTTCTTC	CASSQEVNEQFF
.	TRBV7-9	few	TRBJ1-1	TGTGCCAGCAGCTCGGGGGAGACGATGTGGGACACTGAAGCTTTCTTT	CASSSGETMWDTEAFF
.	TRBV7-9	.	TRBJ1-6	TGTGCCAGCAGCTTACCAGCTGTGCCCCAGGGTTCACCCCTCCACTTT	CASSLPAVPQGSPLHF
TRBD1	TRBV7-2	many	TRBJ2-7	TGTGCCAGCAGTTTAGTTCAGGGGGCCTACGAGCAGTACTTC	CASSLVQGAYEQYF
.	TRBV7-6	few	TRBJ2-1	TGTGCCAGCAGCTTAGGGCCAGTGGCGTACAATGAGCAGTTCTTC	CASSLGPVAYNEQFF
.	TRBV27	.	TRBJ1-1	TGTGCCAGCAGTTTAGCCCGACAGGTAGGCACTGAAGCTTTCTTT	CASSLARQVGTEAFF
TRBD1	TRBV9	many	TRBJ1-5	TGTGCCAGCAGCGTGGGGATCAGGGGGGATCAGCCCCAGCATTTT	CASSVGIRGDQPQHF
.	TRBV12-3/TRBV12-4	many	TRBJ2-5	TGTGCCAGCAGTCCCCGATTGAGAGAGACCCAGTACTTC	CASSPRLRETQYF
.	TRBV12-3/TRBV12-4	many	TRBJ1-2	TGTGCCAGCACCCTACGGACTTATGGCTACACCTTC	CASTLRTYGYTF
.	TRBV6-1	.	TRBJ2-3	TGTGCCAGCAGAATGCGTGGCACAGATACGCAGTATTTT	CASRMRGTDTQYF
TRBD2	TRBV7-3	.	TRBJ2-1	TGTGCCAGCAGCACCGGGACTACTGTCTACAATGAGCAGTTCTTC	CASSTGTTVYNEQFF
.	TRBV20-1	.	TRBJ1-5	TGCAGTGCCCTTCACAGGGATAGTCAGCCCCAGCATTTT	CSALHRDSQPQHF
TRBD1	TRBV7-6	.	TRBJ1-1	TGTGCCAGCAGCCTCGAAACAGGGGGCTGGGGTTTGAGCACTGAAGCTTTCTTT	CASSLETGGWGLSTEAFF
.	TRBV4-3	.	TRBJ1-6	TGCGCCAGCAGCCAAGACCCGTCCCCTCCTTCACCCCTCCACTTT	CASSQDPSPPSPLHF
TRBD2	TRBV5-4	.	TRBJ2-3	TGTGCCAGCGCCCCTACTAGCGACCCCACAGATACGCAGTATTTT	CASAPTSDPTDTQYF
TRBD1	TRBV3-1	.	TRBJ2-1	TGTGCCAGCAGCCAAGGACAGGGGGCTCGAGATGAGCAGTTCTTC	CASSQGQGARDEQFF
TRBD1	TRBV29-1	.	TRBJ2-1	TGCAGCGTGTGGACAGGGGGCGTACAGAATGAGCAGTTCTTC	CSVWTGGVQNEQFF
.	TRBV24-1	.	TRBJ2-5	TGTGCCACCAGTGATTCCGGGTGGCGGACCCAGTACTTC	CATSDSGWRTQYF
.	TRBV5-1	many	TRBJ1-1	TGCGCCAGCACCACTGGGGGGCTTTTGAGCACTGAAGCTTTCTTT	CASTTGGLLSTEAFF